The 2 T cell receptor beta chains below come from one sample, sequenced in a study of shared clonotypes between healthy human individuals. Here immunoSEQ multiplex PCR was the method, and the copy in TCRdb shows in-frame clones only, minus some. The sample lists about 1 million clones, approximately 72% seen once, with 1.4% to 1.5% in the top ten. The sequenced sample was memory CD4+ T cells sorted from blood. Noted subset: CD45RA-negative fraction. The receptors were sampled from a man aged 18 to 30 in good health.

The chain is built from TRBV9 and TRBJ1-4; 10 bases line up with TRBD1. CDR1 and CDR2 (germline): SGDLS, YYNGEE. V shed 4 bases and J 5 bases; nucleotides not matched to a gene: 8. This CDR3 has 16 residues. The CDR3 sequence: CASSPTTGQGNEKLFF. The CDR3 coding sequence is TGTGCCAGCAGCCCGACGACGGGACAGGGGAATGAAAAACTGTTTTTT.

The chain couples TRBV5-1 to TRBJ1-5, with D possibly matching TRBD1 (5 bases). Trimming took 4 bases from V and 4 from J, leaving 12 bases between them. CDR3 length: 14 residues. Looked up from germline, CDR1 is SGHRS and CDR2 is YFSETQ. The CDR3: CASSQEGRNQPQHF. For the CDR3, the DNA is TGCGCCAGCAGCCAAGAGGGGAGGAATCAGCCCCAGCATTTT.